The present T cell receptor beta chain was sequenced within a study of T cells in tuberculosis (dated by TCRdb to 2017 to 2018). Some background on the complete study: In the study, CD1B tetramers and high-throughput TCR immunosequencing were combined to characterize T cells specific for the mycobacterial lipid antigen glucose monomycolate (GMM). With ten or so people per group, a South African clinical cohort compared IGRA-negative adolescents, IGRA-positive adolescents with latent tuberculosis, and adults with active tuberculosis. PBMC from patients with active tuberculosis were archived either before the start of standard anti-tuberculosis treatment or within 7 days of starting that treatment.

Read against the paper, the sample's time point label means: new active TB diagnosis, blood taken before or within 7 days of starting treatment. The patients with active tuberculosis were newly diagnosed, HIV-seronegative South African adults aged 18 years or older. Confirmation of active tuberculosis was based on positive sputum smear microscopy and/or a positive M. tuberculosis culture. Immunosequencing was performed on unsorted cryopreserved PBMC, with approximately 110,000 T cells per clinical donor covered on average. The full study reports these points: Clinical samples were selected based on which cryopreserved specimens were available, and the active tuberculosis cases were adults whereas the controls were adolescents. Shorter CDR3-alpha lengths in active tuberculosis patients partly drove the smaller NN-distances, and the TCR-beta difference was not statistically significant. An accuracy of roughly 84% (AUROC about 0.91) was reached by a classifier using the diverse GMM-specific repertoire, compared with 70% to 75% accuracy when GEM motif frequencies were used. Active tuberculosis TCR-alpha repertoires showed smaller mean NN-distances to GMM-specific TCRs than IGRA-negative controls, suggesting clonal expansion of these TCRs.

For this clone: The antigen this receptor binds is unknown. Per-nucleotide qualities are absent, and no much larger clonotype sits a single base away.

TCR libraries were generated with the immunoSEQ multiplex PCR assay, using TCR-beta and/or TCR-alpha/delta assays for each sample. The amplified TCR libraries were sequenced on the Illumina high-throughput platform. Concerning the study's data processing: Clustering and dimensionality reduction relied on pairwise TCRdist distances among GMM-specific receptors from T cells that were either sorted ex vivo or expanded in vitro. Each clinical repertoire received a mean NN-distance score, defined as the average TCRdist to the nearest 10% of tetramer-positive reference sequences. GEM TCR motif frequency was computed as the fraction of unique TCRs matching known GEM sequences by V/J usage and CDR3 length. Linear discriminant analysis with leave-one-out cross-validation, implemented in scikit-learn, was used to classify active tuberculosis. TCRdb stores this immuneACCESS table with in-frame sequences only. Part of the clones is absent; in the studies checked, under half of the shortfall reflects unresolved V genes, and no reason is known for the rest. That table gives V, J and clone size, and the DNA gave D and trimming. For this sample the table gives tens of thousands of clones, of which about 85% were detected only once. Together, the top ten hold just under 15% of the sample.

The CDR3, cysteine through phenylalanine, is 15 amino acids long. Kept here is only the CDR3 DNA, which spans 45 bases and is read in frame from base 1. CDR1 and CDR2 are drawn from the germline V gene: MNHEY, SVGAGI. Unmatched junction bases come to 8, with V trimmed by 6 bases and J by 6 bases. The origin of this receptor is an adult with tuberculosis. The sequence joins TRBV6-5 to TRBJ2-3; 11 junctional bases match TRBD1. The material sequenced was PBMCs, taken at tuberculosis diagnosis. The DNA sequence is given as TGTGCCAGCAGGCCCGGGACAGGGGGACAGGATACGCAGTATTTT. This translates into CASRPGTGGQDTQYF.